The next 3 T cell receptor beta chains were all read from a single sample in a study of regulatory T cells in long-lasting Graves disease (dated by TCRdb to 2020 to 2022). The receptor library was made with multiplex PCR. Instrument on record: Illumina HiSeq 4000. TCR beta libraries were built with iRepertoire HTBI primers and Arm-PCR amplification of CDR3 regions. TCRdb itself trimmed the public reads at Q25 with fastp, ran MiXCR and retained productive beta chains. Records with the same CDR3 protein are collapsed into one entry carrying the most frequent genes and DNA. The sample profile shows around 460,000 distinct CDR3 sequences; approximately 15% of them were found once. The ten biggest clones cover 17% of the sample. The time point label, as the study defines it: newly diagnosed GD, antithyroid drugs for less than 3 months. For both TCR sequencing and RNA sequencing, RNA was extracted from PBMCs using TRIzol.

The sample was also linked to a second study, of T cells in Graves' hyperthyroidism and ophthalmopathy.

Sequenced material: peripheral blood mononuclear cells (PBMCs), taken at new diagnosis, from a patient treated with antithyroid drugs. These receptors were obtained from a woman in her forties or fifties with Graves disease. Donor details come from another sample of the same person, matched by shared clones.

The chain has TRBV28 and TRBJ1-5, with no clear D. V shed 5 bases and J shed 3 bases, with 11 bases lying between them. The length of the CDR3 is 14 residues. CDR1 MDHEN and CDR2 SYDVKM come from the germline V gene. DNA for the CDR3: TGTGCCAGCAGTCTAGAGTCCGCCAATCAGCCCCAGCATTTT. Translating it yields CASSLESANQPQHF. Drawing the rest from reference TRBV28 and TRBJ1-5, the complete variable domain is DVKVTQSSRYLVKRTGEKVFLECVQDMDHENMFWYRQDPGLGLRLIYFSYDVKMKEKGDIPEGYSVSREKKERFSLILESASTNQTSMYLCASSLESANQPQHFGDGTRLSIL.

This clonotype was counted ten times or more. CDR3 DNA: TGTGCCAGCAGCAAAAGCACAGATACGCAGTATTTT. It codes for CASSKSTDTQYF. The chain recombines TRBV3-1 with TRBJ2-3; no definite D call. Germline V lookup: CDR1 LGHDT, CDR2 YNNKEL (reference sequence). The V end was cut by 5 bases, the J end by 0 bases, with 3 bases between. This CDR3 spans 12 amino acids.

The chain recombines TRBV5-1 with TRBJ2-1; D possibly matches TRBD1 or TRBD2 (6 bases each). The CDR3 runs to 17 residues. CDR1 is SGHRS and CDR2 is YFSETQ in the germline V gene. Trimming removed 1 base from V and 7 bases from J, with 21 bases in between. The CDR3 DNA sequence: TGCGCCAGCAGCTTGTCCCCTCGAAGGGGGGTTATAAATGAGCAGTTCTTC. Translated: CASSLSPRRGVINEQFF.